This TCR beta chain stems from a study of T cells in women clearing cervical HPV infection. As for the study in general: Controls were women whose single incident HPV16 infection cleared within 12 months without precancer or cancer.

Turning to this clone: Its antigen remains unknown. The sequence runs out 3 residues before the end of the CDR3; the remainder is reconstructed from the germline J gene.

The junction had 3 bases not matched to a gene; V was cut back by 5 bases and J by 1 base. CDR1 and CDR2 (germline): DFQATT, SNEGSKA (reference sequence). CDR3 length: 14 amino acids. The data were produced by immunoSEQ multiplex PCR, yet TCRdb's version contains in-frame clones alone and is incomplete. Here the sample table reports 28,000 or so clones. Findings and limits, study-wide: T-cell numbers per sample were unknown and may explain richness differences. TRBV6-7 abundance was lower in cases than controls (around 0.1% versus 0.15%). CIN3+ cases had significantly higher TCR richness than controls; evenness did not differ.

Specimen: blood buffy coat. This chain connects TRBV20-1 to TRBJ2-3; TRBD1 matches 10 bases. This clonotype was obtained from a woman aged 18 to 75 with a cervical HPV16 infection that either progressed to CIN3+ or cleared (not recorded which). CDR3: CSAPGTGGTDTQYF. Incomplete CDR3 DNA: TGCAGTGCTCCTGGGACAGGGGGCACAGATACG.